These 24 T cell receptor beta chains share one sample of origin, sequenced in a study of cytomegalovirus exposure and HLA in healthy donors. PCR used 60 Vbeta primers and 13 Jbeta primers. Clones were read by immunoSEQ multiplex PCR, and TCRdb kept only the in-frame ones, dropping some. The sample lists roughly 120,000 clones; more than 60% were seen once. The sequencing sample was made of PBMCs. These receptors came from a woman between 35 and 50 years old in good health and CMV-seronegative.

This clone was picked up a small number of times. The chain uses TRBV5-1 and TRBJ1-4, with D perhaps TRBD1 (6 bases). From germline, CDR1 is SGHRS and CDR2 YFSETQ. The CDR3 has 14 amino acids. With 2 bases removed from V and 8 bases from J, the gap between germline ends came to 13 bases. In DNA, the CDR3 is TGCGCCAGCAGCTTTGGAGGGGGAGGGGAAAAACTGTTTTTT. It yields the protein CASSFGGGGEKLFF.

This rearrangement joins TRBV19 to TRBJ1-3, with 7 bases that match TRBD1. The junction had 5 bases not matched to a gene; V was cut back by 6 bases and J by 0 bases. The CDR3 contains 15 residues. Germline V CDR1 and CDR2: LNHDA, SQIVND (reference sequence). The CDR3 nucleotides read TGTGCCAGTAGCACAGGGGCTTACTCTGGAAACACCATATATTTT. Encoded protein: CASSTGAYSGNTIYF. Full variable domain (rest looked up from reference TRBV19 and TRBJ1-3): DGGITQSPKYLFRKEGQNVTLSCEQNLNHDAMYWYRQDPGQGLRLIYYSQIVNDFQKGDIAEGYSVSREKKESFPLTVTSAQKNPTAFYLCASSTGAYSGNTIYFGEGSWLTVV.

The chain combines TRBV7-9 with TRBJ2-7, with D tentatively TRBD2 (5 bases). The germline gives CDR1 SEHNR, CDR2 FQNEAQ (reference sequence). V lost 3 bases and J lost 6, with 15 bases in between. There are 14 residues in the CDR3. The CDR3 sequence is CASSLGGSLREQYF. In DNA form, the CDR3 reads TGTGCCAGCAGCTTGGGCGGGTCCCTACGCGAGCAGTACTTC.

This clone was seen a few times. The chain links TRBV6-1 to TRBJ2-2; 11 bases fit TRBD2. The CDR3 is 18 residues long. Trimming took 0 bases from V and 3 from J; bases not matched to a gene: 6. The germline V gene encodes CDR1 MNHNS and CDR2 SASEGT. CDR3 region: CASSEASGRAGDTGELFF. In nucleotides, the CDR3 is TGTGCCAGCAGTGAAGCTAGCGGGAGGGCCGGGGACACCGGGGAGCTGTTTTTT.

The chain is built from TRBV5-6 and TRBJ2-7; weak D call: TRBD2 (5 bases). This CDR3 is built from 11 residues. Germline V gene sequence: CDR1 SGHDT, CDR2 YYEEEE. Trimming took off 6 bases at V and 6 bases at J, with 10 bases between the two ends. CDR3 DNA sequence: TGTGCCAGCAACTCGGCGGGCGAGCAGTACTTC. This translates into CASNSAGEQYF.

This clone was found a few times. This chain links TRBV7-2 with TRBJ2-3; 9 nucleotides agree with TRBD2. V lost 3 bases to trimming and J lost 3 bases; unmatched junction nucleotides: 10. The CDR3 consists of 17 residues. CDR1 and CDR2 from the germline V gene are SGHTA and FQGNSA. DNA of the CDR3: TGTGCCAGCAGCTTGTATGTAGCGGGAGCAGGGACAGATACGCAGTATTTT. Its protein product is CASSLYVAGAGTDTQYF.

The rearrangement uses TRBV5-6 and TRBJ2-3, with 8 bases matching TRBD1. The trim removed 3 bases at V and 0 bases at J, leaving 3 bases unmatched. The CDR3 consists of 15 residues. Per the germline V gene, CDR1 is SGHDT and CDR2 is YYEEEE. CDR3 sequence reads: CASSSRTGSTDTQYF. The CDR3 region has the DNA TGTGCCAGCAGCTCAAGGACAGGGAGCACAGATACGCAGTATTTT.

V is TRBV7-9 and J is TRBJ1-5; the D is unclear. V was shortened by 2 bases and J by 5 bases, with 7 bases between the two germline ends. CDR3 size: 13 residues. Germline CDR1 reads SEHNR; CDR2 reads FQNEAQ (reference sequence). The CDR3 coding sequence is TGTGCCAGCAGCTTAAGCGGGGATCAGCCCCAGCATTTT. Translated: CASSLSGDQPQHF. The full variable domain, rest sourced from reference TRBV7-9 and TRBJ1-5, is DTGVSQNPRHKITKRGQNVTFRCDPISEHNRLYWYRQTLGQGPEFLTYFQNEAQLEKSRLLSDRFSAERPKGSFSTLEIQRTEQGDSAMYLCASSLSGDQPQHFGDGTRLSIL.

V usage is TRBV6-5 and J usage is TRBJ2-5, with 7 nucleotides matching TRBD1. Germline V gene sequence: CDR1 MNHEY, CDR2 SVGAGI. The length of the CDR3 is 14 residues. V lost 2 bases to trimming and J lost 3 bases; unmatched junction nucleotides: 3. CDR3 nucleotide sequence: TGTGCCAGCAGTTACCGCACAGGGGAAGAGACCCAGTACTTC. Its translation is CASSYRTGEETQYF.

In DNA, the CDR3 is TGTGCCAGTAGCCCCCGTAGGACAGGGGGCTATGAAAAACTGTTTTTT. This encodes CASSPRRTGGYEKLFF. This chain uses TRBV19 with TRBJ1-4, with 11 bases lining up with TRBD1. V shed 6 bases and J 6 bases; nucleotides not matched to a gene: 9. The CDR3 is made up of 16 amino acids. Germline CDR1 LNHDA, CDR2 SQIVND (reference sequence). Using reference TRBV19 and TRBJ1-4 for the parts outside the CDR3, the full variable domain is DGGITQSPKYLFRKEGQNVTLSCEQNLNHDAMYWYRQDPGQGLRLIYYSQIVNDFQKGDIAEGYSVSREKKESFPLTVTSAQKNPTAFYLCASSPRRTGGYEKLFFGSGTQLSVL.

This clone was seen only once. The V and J genes are TRBV28 and TRBJ1-1, with 7 nucleotides matching TRBD1. V lost 5 bases and J lost 1; bases outside the gene matches: 4. Germline lookup yields CDR1 MDHEN and CDR2 SYDVKM. There are 14 residues in the CDR3. The CDR3 spells CASSPTGSNTEAFF. The CDR3 region has the DNA TGTGCCAGCAGTCCGACAGGGTCGAACACTGAAGCTTTCTTT.

The gene calls are TRBV19 and TRBJ2-1; tentative D call: TRBD2 (6 bases). CDR1 and CDR2 (germline): LNHDA, SQIVND (reference sequence). The CDR3 contains 15 residues. The V and J ends lost 9 bases and 8 bases respectively, with 23 bases between them. CDR3 in DNA: TGTGCCAGCGGGTGGTCGGAGGGGCTTGGGGATGAGCAGTTCTTC. It codes for CASGWSEGLGDEQFF.

V usage is TRBV18 and J usage is TRBJ1-3, with unresolved D. Germline CDR1 KGHSH, CDR2 LQKENI. The germline V and J ends were trimmed by 0 bases and 0 bases, with 9 bases remaining between them. The CDR3 has 16 amino acids. The CDR3 DNA reads TGTGCCAGCTCACCACCTCAACTGAGCTCTGGAAACACCATATATTTT. Encoded protein: CASSPPQLSSGNTIYF.

The J gene is TRBJ1-1, the V gene TRBV6-1; weak D call: TRBD1 (6 bases). This CDR3 has 13 residues. Per germline, CDR1 MNHNS and CDR2 SASEGT. The V end was cut by 3 bases, the J end by 3 bases, with 8 bases between. The CDR3 spells CASSDHRDTEAFF. As DNA, the CDR3 is TGTGCCAGCAGTGACCACAGGGACACTGAAGCTTTCTTT.

V and J are TRBV19 and TRBJ2-7; 9 bases map to TRBD1. The CDR3 has 15 amino acids. Germline trimming cut 5 bases from V and 1 base from J; bases unmatched to any gene: 6. CDR1 and CDR2 from the germline V gene are LNHDA and SQIVND (reference sequence). This chain's CDR3 is CASSAGQGPSYEQYF. The CDR3 DNA reads as TGTGCCAGTAGTGCCGGACAGGGGCCATCCTACGAGCAGTACTTC. Drawing the rest from reference TRBV19 and TRBJ2-7, the complete variable domain is DGGITQSPKYLFRKEGQNVTLSCEQNLNHDAMYWYRQDPGQGLRLIYYSQIVNDFQKGDIAEGYSVSREKKESFPLTVTSAQKNPTAFYLCASSAGQGPSYEQYFGPGTRLTVT.

This clone occurred once. The chain employs TRBV7-9 and TRBJ2-5; TRBD1 aligns across 7 bases. V trimming: 5 bases; J trimming: 1 base; junction bases outside the gene matches: 10. Germline lookup yields CDR1 SEHNR and CDR2 FQNEAQ (reference sequence). The CDR3 spans 16 residues. The CDR3 loop reads CASSDRQGLPQETQYF. The CDR3 DNA reads TGTGCCAGCAGCGACCGACAGGGCTTACCCCAAGAGACCCAGTACTTC.

J is TRBJ2-2 and V is TRBV6-5, with D unclear. Germline values: CDR1 MNHEY, CDR2 SVGAGI. This CDR3 region has 15 residues. V lost 1 base and J 7 bases, leaving 13 bases between the germline ends. For the CDR3, the DNA is TGTGCCAGCAGTTACTTGTCACGGTACGGCGGGGAGCTGTTTTTT. As protein: CASSYLSRYGGELFF.

A single count supports this clone. The chain links TRBV4-3 to TRBJ2-7, with D possibly matching TRBD1 (5 bases). Trimming pared 0 bases from V and 3 bases from J, leaving 15 bases between. Germline loops: CDR1 LGHNA, CDR2 YSLEER. This CDR3 contains 16 residues. CDR3 bases: TGCGCCAGCAGCCAAGATTCGTTGGGGCCCCTCTACGAGCAGTACTTC. This translates into CASSQDSLGPLYEQYF.

The chain joins TRBV4-1 to TRBJ1-1, with 11 bases identical to TRBD1. The germline V gene encodes CDR1 MGHRA and CDR2 YSYEKL. The junction had 6 bases not matched to a gene; V was cut back by 2 bases and J by 4 bases. The CDR3 length is 16 residues. The CDR3 DNA follows: TGCGCCAGCAGCCAATCATCAGGGACAGGGGGCACTGAAGCTTTCTTT. The encoded protein is CASSQSSGTGGTEAFF.

The chain couples TRBV28 to TRBJ2-7, with D possibly being TRBD2 (6 bases). Germline CDR1 is MDHEN and CDR2 is SYDVKM. V was pared by 3 bases and J by 2 bases, with 8 bases between. The CDR3 totals 13 residues. The CDR3 loop reads CASSLEGPYEQYF. For the CDR3, the DNA is TGTGCCAGCAGTTTGGAGGGTCCCTACGAGCAGTACTTC. The full variable domain, rest sourced from reference TRBV28 and TRBJ2-7, is DVKVTQSSRYLVKRTGEKVFLECVQDMDHENMFWYRQDPGLGLRLIYFSYDVKMKEKGDIPEGYSVSREKKERFSLILESASTNQTSMYLCASSLEGPYEQYFGPGTRLTVT.

The chain combines TRBV27 with TRBJ1-2, with D perhaps matching TRBD1 (5 bases). Germline assignment: CDR1 MNHEY and CDR2 SMNVEV (reference sequence). This CDR3 has 16 amino acids. V lost 4 bases and J 3 bases, leaving 18 bases between the germline ends. CDR3: CASSSYSQGRDYGYTF. The DNA for the CDR3 is TGTGCCAGCAGTTCGTACTCTCAGGGTCGGGACTATGGCTACACCTTC.

This sequence joins TRBV2 and TRBJ1-5; D perhaps matches TRBD1 (5 bases). V was clipped by 6 bases and J by 0 bases, with 9 bases between them. Per the germline V gene, CDR1 is SNHLY and CDR2 is FYNNEI. CDR3 length: 14 amino acids. The CDR3 DNA follows: TGTGCCAGCAGGCAAGACAGTAGCAATCAGCCCCAGCATTTT. Its translation is CASRQDSSNQPQHF.

The chain joins TRBV7-9 to TRBJ2-2; TRBD2 might be the D (5 bases). The CDR3 is 15 residues long. The V gene lost 2 bases and the J gene lost 6 bases, with 13 bases spanning the gap. Germline loops: CDR1 SEHNR, CDR2 FQNEAQ (reference sequence). The CDR3 nucleotides are TGTGCCAGCAGCTTAATGAGGGATCTGGCCGGGGAGCTGTTTTTT. Amino acid sequence: CASSLMRDLAGELFF.

In its sample, this clone was seen a few times. The chain employs TRBV18 and TRBJ2-1; 14 bases are a match to TRBD2. The CDR3 covers 18 residues. Losses at the gene ends were 1 base for V and 6 bases for J; bases not matched to a gene: 8. Looked up from germline, CDR1 is KGHSH and CDR2 is LQKENI. The CDR3 here is CASSPRGTGLAGGNEQFF. The DNA for the CDR3 is TGTGCCAGCTCACCACGGGGGACAGGACTAGCGGGGGGCAATGAGCAGTTCTTC.